This T cell receptor beta chain was obtained from a study of cytomegalovirus exposure and HLA in healthy donors. Trimming removed 0 bases at V and 4 bases at J, with 7 bases between. CDR1 is SGDLS, CDR2 YYNGEE, per germline. The CDR3 is made up of 13 amino acids. The donors were members of the validation cohort comprising over a hundred subjects, separate from the roughly 600-subject first cohort. Points from the study as a whole: A classifier reportedly called cytomegalovirus status with high sensitivity and specificity. Most TCRs appeared rarely, but some public TCRs recurred in many donors. Cytomegalovirus-associated status was assigned to about 150 TCR beta chains.

Of note for this clone: Its cognate antigen is unknown.

Assay: immunoSEQ multiplex PCR; the TCRdb copy retains only in-frame clones and omits some. The sample lists more than 110,000 clones; almost 85% were seen once. Material: PBMCs. This chain uses TRBV9 with TRBJ1-2; D ambiguous. This sequence originates from a woman aged 25 to 39 in good health and CMV-seronegative. In DNA form, the CDR3 reads TGTGCCAGCAGCGTAGCTCACAGCTATGGCTACACCTTC. Translated: CASSVAHSYGYTF. Based on the CDR3 plus reference TRBV9 and TRBJ1-2, the full variable domain is DSGVTQTPKHLITATGQRVTLRCSPRSGDLSVYWYQQSLDQGLQFLIQYYNGEERAKGNILERFSAQQFPDLHSELNLSSLELGDSALYFCASSVAHSYGYTFGSGTRLTVV.